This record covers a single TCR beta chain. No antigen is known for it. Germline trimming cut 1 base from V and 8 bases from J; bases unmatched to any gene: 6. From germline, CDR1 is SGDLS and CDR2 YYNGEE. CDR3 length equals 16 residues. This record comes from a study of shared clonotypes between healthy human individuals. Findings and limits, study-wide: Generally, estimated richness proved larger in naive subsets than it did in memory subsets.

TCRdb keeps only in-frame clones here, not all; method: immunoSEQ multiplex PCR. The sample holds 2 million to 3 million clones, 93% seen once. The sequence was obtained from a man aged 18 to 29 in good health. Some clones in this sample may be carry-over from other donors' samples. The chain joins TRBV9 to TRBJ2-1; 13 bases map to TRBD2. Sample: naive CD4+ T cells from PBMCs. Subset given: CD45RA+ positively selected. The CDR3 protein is CASSVMGLAGRYEQFF. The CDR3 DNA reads TGTGCCAGCAGCGTAATGGGACTAGCGGGAAGGTATGAGCAGTTCTTC.